The 10 T cell receptor beta chains below were found in one sample sequenced in a study of cytomegalovirus exposure and HLA in healthy donors. PCR employed 60 Vbeta and 13 Jbeta primers. Sequenced by immunoSEQ multiplex PCR; TCRdb stores in-frame clones only, minus some. Among roughly 80,000 clones, around three quarters were seen once, and the ten largest hold around 7%. Sequencing was performed on PBMCs. These receptors all come from a middle-aged woman in good health and CMV-seronegative.

This chain joins TRBV29-1 and TRBJ1-3, with D hard to call. The CDR3 runs to 14 residues. The germline V gene encodes CDR1 SQVTM and CDR2 ANQGSEA. The V end lost 4 bases, the J end lost 0 bases, and 10 bases lay between the germline ends. CDR3 nucleotides: TGCAGCGTTGGGGGAGAAAGCTCTGGAAACACCATATATTTT. Its translation is CSVGGESSGNTIYF.

The V and J genes are TRBV19 and TRBJ1-1; possible D gene TRBD1, 6 bases. There are 16 residues in the CDR3. Trimming pared 5 bases from V and 4 bases from J, leaving 20 bases between. From germline, CDR1 is LNHDA and CDR2 SQIVND (reference sequence). As DNA, the CDR3 is TGTGCCAGTAGTCCCGTAGGGGGGGCGAGTATCACTGAAGCTTTCTTT. Translating it yields CASSPVGGASITEAFF.

The rearrangement joins TRBV7-8 to TRBJ1-5; D uncertain. Germline V gene data show CDR1 as SGHVS and CDR2 as FQNEAQ. V was trimmed by 2 bases and J by 7 bases, leaving 12 bases between them. This CDR3 has 14 residues. The CDR3 nucleotides read TGTGCCAGCAGCTTAATCGGTCTGAGCCAGCCCCAGCATTTT. This translates into CASSLIGLSQPQHF.

The gene calls are TRBV6-1 and TRBJ1-1; D is unclear. The CDR3 is made up of 13 amino acids. Trimming cost V 8 bases and J 2 bases, with 12 bases left between them. In germline, CDR1 is MNHNS, CDR2 SASEGT. CDR3 DNA sequence: TGTGCCAGCGGGATGGAGGTCAACACTGAAGCTTTCTTT. This codes for CASGMEVNTEAFF.

The chain joins TRBV18 to TRBJ2-5, with 7 bases that match TRBD1. The CDR3 length is 14 residues. J gave up 5 bases and V 3 bases, and 6 bases lay outside the gene matches. Germline V gene sequence: CDR1 KGHSH, CDR2 LQKENI. The CDR3 spells CASSPGTAGETQYF. The CDR3 nucleotides read TGTGCCAGCTCACCCGGGACAGCCGGGGAGACCCAGTACTTC. The full variable domain, in which reference TRBV18 and TRBJ2-5 provide the parts outside the CDR3, is NAGVMQNPRHLVRRRGQEARLRCSPMKGHSHVYWYRQLPEEGLKFMVYLQKENIIDESGMPKERFSAEFPKEGPSILRIQQVVRGDSAAYFCASSPGTAGETQYFGPGTRLLVL.

The J gene is TRBJ1-2, the V gene TRBV28; 9 bases agree with TRBD1. The CDR3 runs 14 residues. Germline V gene data show CDR1 as MDHEN and CDR2 as SYDVKM. The J segment lost 7 bases and the V segment lost 5 bases, leaving 8 bases of the junction unmatched. The CDR3 is CASSPPTGGGGYTF. The CDR3 DNA sequence: TGTGCCAGCAGTCCCCCGACAGGGGGAGGTGGCTACACCTTC.

The chain is built from TRBV2 and TRBJ2-7, with D tentatively TRBD1 (5 bases). The CDR3 contains 12 residues. Germline CDR1 is SNHLY and CDR2 is FYNNEI. V was shortened by 7 bases and J by 9 bases, with 16 bases between the two germline ends. In nucleotides, the CDR3 is TGTGCCAGCATTCCCAGCAGGGCCAGGCAGTACTTC. Its translation: CASIPSRARQYF.

CDR3 DNA: TGCAGCGTTGGTCCCAGGGCGACCCGTGGCTACACCTTC. It encodes CSVGPRATRGYTF. The chain is built from TRBV29-1 and TRBJ1-2; D is possibly TRBD1 (5 bases). CDR1 and CDR2 (germline): SQVTM, ANQGSEA. The germline V and J ends were trimmed by 4 bases and 7 bases, with 16 bases remaining between them. The CDR3 is made up of 13 amino acids.

The chain has TRBV30 and TRBJ2-7; tentative D call: TRBD1 (7 bases). Trimming removed 4 bases from V and 1 base from J, with 14 bases in between. The CDR3 has 14 residues. The germline V gene has CDR1 GTSNPN and CDR2 SVGIG (reference sequence). Here the CDR3 reads CAWKPQGGSYEQYF. CDR3 DNA: TGTGCCTGGAAGCCCCAGGGGGGTTCCTACGAGCAGTACTTC.

The rearrangement links TRBV11-2 to TRBJ2-5; no clear D. Trimming took 1 base from V and 5 from J, leaving 20 bases between them. The CDR3 is made up of 17 amino acids. Germline CDR1 and CDR2: SGHAT and FQNNGV. The CDR3 is CASSLGRVTPEWETQYF. The CDR3 DNA reads as TGTGCCAGCAGCTTAGGCCGGGTTACCCCAGAATGGGAGACCCAGTACTTC.